This entry lists 7 T cell receptor beta chains sequenced from one sample in a study of post-analysis software for immune sequencing data. Tagging with unique molecular identifiers was a feature of the TCR beta cDNA libraries. In TCRdb, the PCR reads were re-called with MiXCR into one record per CDR3 protein. The data show 750,000 to 900,000 distinct CDR3 sequences, with approximately 44% seen just once and 4.9% held by the top ten. Their recognized antigens are unknown. The study's findings and limits: Five or six TRBV segments, TRBV5-6, TRBV5-1 and TRBV20-1 among them, were found more frequent in patients than controls.

The specimen sequenced was blood. The receptors come from a girl between 10 and 17 years old with multiple sclerosis.

V is TRBV10-3 and J is TRBJ2-7; D not resolved. The CDR3 runs 11 residues. V gave up 6 bases and J gave up 6 bases, with 9 bases separating them. In germline, CDR1 is ENHRY, CDR2 SYGVKD. CDR3 region: CAIRDASEQYF. The CDR3 region has the DNA TGTGCCATCAGGGATGCTAGCGAGCAGTACTTC.

A few counts support this clonotype. The chain joins TRBV20-1 to TRBJ2-5; the match to TRBD2 covers 7 bases. The CDR3 consists of 10 residues. Unmatched junction bases numbered 4, after V lost 4 bases and J lost 11 bases. The germline gives CDR1 DFQATT, CDR2 SNEGSKA (reference sequence). The CDR3, as DNA: TGCAGTGCTACCCGGGGGGAGCAGTACTTC. Translation gives CSATRGEQYF.

This clonotype was detected only a few times. The gene calls are TRBV7-3 and TRBJ2-6; 7 bases agree with TRBD1. Germline CDR1 is SGHTA and CDR2 is FQGTGA. V dropped 6 bases and J dropped 4; count of bases not matched to a gene: 6. The CDR3 loop spans 15 amino acids. The CDR3 DNA follows: TGTGCCAGCAGTCAACAGGGGACCGGGGCCAACGTCCTGACTTTC. It yields the protein CASSQQGTGANVLTF. Based on the CDR3 plus reference TRBV7-3 and TRBJ2-6, the full variable domain is GAGVSQTPSNKVTEKGKYVELRCDPISGHTALYWYRQSLGQGPEFLIYFQGTGAADDSGLPNDRFFAVRPEGSVSTLKIQRTERGDSAVYLCASSQQGTGANVLTFGAGSRLTVL.

The chain uses TRBV29-1 and TRBJ1-2; D is ambiguous. CDR1 is SQVTM, CDR2 ANQGSEA, per germline. V gave up 4 bases and J gave up 2 bases, with 8 bases separating them. The CDR3 has 12 residues. The CDR3 spells CSVVDPNYGYTF. In DNA form, the CDR3 reads TGCAGCGTTGTGGACCCCAACTATGGCTACACCTTC.

This chain connects TRBV30 to TRBJ1-2; TRBD1 might be the D (5 bases). CDR3 length: 12 residues. Trimming cost V 3 bases and J 4 bases, with 9 bases left between them. Looked up from germline, CDR1 is GTSNPN and CDR2 is SVGIG (reference sequence). The CDR3 reads CAWRADSYGYTF. For the CDR3, the DNA is TGTGCCTGGAGGGCAGACAGCTATGGCTACACCTTC.

The rearrangement joins TRBV20-1 to TRBJ1-2; D is undetermined. The CDR3 covers 15 residues. V was trimmed by 8 bases and J by 8 bases, leaving 27 bases between them. Per the germline V gene, CDR1 is DFQATT and CDR2 is SNEGSKA (reference sequence). The CDR3 spells CSTIRAAQPLRGYTF. CDR3 coding DNA: TGCAGTACTATCCGGGCCGCCCAACCACTTCGGGGCTACACCTTC.

This clonotype showed up just a few times. V is TRBV3-1 and J is TRBJ2-3, with a weak D call TRBD2 (6 bases). V lost 2 bases to trimming and J lost 0 bases, with 21 bases between them. The CDR3 totals 19 residues. The germline CDR1 and CDR2 sequences are LGHDT and YNNKEL (reference sequence). CDR3 sequence: CASSQFSLNSGTSTDTQYF. The CDR3 coding sequence is TGTGCCAGCAGCCAATTCTCCCTGAATAGCGGAACTAGCACAGATACGCAGTATTTT.